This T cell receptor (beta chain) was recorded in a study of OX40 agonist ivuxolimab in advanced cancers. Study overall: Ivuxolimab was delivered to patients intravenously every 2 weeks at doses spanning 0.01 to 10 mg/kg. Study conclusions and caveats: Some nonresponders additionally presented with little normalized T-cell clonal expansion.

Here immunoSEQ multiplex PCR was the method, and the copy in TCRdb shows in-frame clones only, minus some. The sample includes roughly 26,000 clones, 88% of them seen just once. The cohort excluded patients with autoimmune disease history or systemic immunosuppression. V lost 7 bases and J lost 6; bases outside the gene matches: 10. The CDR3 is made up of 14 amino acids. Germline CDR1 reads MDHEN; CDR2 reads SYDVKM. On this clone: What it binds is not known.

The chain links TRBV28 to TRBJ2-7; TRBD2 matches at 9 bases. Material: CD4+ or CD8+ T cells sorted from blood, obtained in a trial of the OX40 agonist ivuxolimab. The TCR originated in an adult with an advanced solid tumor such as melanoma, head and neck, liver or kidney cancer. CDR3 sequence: CASIPPNSGGEQYF. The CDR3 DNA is TGTGCCAGCATCCCCCCCAATAGCGGGGGCGAGCAGTACTTC.